The rows below give T cell receptor beta chains drawn from one sample of a study of blood T cell repertoires in COVID-19. Sequenced by immunoSEQ multiplex PCR; TCRdb stores in-frame clones only, minus some. Among over 50,000 clones listed, just over 85% were seen once. Sequences were obtained from peripheral blood. The source of these receptors is a human donor in a cohort sampled during active COVID-19. Each CDR3 is given with its conserved first and last residue. Each record gives: D gene, CDR3 length, clone size, J gene, V gene, CDR3 protein, CDR3 DNA. A D gene is named only where the DNA matches it firmly. A row's size may be missing; if present it is once, few, many or a size class.

d_gene: TRBD1; len: 14; abundance: -; j_gene: TRBJ2-7; v_gene: TRBV18; CDR3aa: CASSAVGQDHEQYF; CDR3nt: TGTGCCAGCTCCGCCGTGGGACAGGACCACGAGCAGTACTTC
d_gene: -; len: 13; abundance: once; j_gene: TRBJ2-5; v_gene: TRBV27; CDR3aa: CASSLSGGETQYF; CDR3nt: TGTGCCAGCAGTTTATCGGGGGGAGAGACCCAGTACTTC
d_gene: -; len: 16; abundance: -; j_gene: TRBJ2-3; v_gene: TRBV5-4; CDR3aa: CASSSRAGTSTDTQYF; CDR3nt: TGTGCCAGCAGCTCTCGAGCAGGGACTAGCACAGATACGCAGTATTTT
d_gene: TRBD1; len: 13; abundance: once; j_gene: TRBJ1-1; v_gene: TRBV29-1; CDR3aa: CSVVQGANTEAFF; CDR3nt: TGCAGCGTTGTGCAGGGGGCTAACACTGAAGCTTTCTTT
d_gene: -; len: 15; abundance: -; j_gene: TRBJ1-1; v_gene: TRBV9; CDR3aa: CASSVQGTMNTEAFF; CDR3nt: TGTGCCAGCAGCGTCCAGGGGACCATGAACACTGAAGCTTTCTTT
d_gene: -; len: 15; abundance: -; j_gene: TRBJ2-3; v_gene: TRBV11-2; CDR3aa: CASSTWDKSTDTQYF; CDR3nt: TGTGCCAGCAGCACGTGGGACAAAAGCACAGATACGCAGTATTTT
d_gene: TRBD2; len: 18; abundance: -; j_gene: TRBJ2-3; v_gene: TRBV5-6; CDR3aa: CASSLVLAGLPSTDTQYF; CDR3nt: TGTGCCAGCAGCTTGGTGCTAGCGGGACTTCCCTCCACAGATACGCAGTATTTT
d_gene: TRBD1; len: 14; abundance: -; j_gene: TRBJ2-3; v_gene: TRBV6-6; CDR3aa: CASRAGGGADTQYF; CDR3nt: TGTGCCAGCAGAGCAGGGGGCGGTGCAGATACGCAGTATTTT
d_gene: TRBD1; len: 14; abundance: -; j_gene: TRBJ2-4; v_gene: TRBV18; CDR3aa: CASSPDRVGNIQYF; CDR3nt: TGTGCCAGCTCACCCGACAGGGTTGGAAACATTCAGTACTTC
d_gene: TRBD1; len: 17; abundance: -; j_gene: TRBJ1-5; v_gene: TRBV15; CDR3aa: CATSRLTPGQGSGPQHF; CDR3nt: TGTGCCACCAGCAGACTCACTCCGGGACAGGGTAGCGGGCCCCAGCATTTT
d_gene: TRBD1; len: 13; abundance: -; j_gene: TRBJ2-5; v_gene: TRBV12-5; CDR3aa: CASGSGQGGTQYF; CDR3nt: TGTGCTAGTGGCAGTGGACAGGGAGGGACCCAGTACTTC
d_gene: -; len: 15; abundance: -; j_gene: TRBJ2-7; v_gene: TRBV19; CDR3aa: CASSPRRTSSYEQYF; CDR3nt: TGTGCCAGTAGCCCAAGGAGGACCAGCTCCTACGAGCAGTACTTC
d_gene: -; len: 13; abundance: once; j_gene: TRBJ2-1; v_gene: TRBV7-9; CDR3aa: CASSLGQGYEQFF; CDR3nt: TGTGCCAGCAGCTTAGGCCAGGGGTATGAGCAGTTCTTC
d_gene: TRBD2; len: 15; abundance: once; j_gene: TRBJ2-7; v_gene: TRBV2; CDR3aa: CASSELAGTPIEQYF; CDR3nt: TGTGCCAGCAGTGAACTAGCGGGAACTCCTATCGAGCAGTACTTC
d_gene: TRBD2; len: 11; abundance: -; j_gene: TRBJ2-1; v_gene: TRBV2; CDR3aa: CASSGGGEQFF; CDR3nt: TGTGCCAGCAGTGGGGGGGGAGAGCAGTTCTTC
d_gene: TRBD1; len: 16; abundance: -; j_gene: TRBJ2-7; v_gene: TRBV27; CDR3aa: CASSLRTGGPTYEQYF; CDR3nt: TGTGCCAGCAGTTTACGAACAGGGGGCCCGACCTACGAGCAGTACTTC
d_gene: -; len: 13; abundance: -; j_gene: TRBJ1-6; v_gene: TRBV21-1; CDR3aa: CASSNPKNSPLHF; CDR3nt: TGTGCCAGCAGCAACCCTAAGAATTCACCCCTCCACTTT
d_gene: -; len: 12; abundance: -; j_gene: TRBJ1-2; v_gene: TRBV7-9; CDR3aa: CASSLDREGYTF; CDR3nt: TGTGCCAGCAGCTTAGACAGGGAAGGCTACACCTTC
d_gene: TRBD1; len: 14; abundance: -; j_gene: TRBJ1-2; v_gene: TRBV5-1; CDR3aa: CASSTGQVDYGYTF; CDR3nt: TGCGCCAGCAGCACCGGACAGGTCGACTATGGCTACACCTTC
d_gene: TRBD1; len: 13; abundance: -; j_gene: TRBJ1-1; v_gene: TRBV12-3/TRBV12-4; CDR3aa: CASSFQGDTEAFF; CDR3nt: TGTGCCAGCAGTTTCCAGGGGGACACTGAAGCTTTCTTT
d_gene: TRBD1; len: 17; abundance: once; j_gene: TRBJ1-5; v_gene: TRBV11-3; CDR3aa: CASSFPMDRGRYQPQHF; CDR3nt: TGTGCCAGCAGCTTTCCGATGGACAGGGGGCGATACCAGCCCCAGCATTTT
d_gene: -; len: 15; abundance: -; j_gene: TRBJ1-2; v_gene: TRBV6-2/TRBV6-3; CDR3aa: CASSYGAGESYGYTF; CDR3nt: TGTGCCAGCAGTTACGGCGCAGGGGAGTCTTATGGCTACACCTTC
d_gene: TRBD1; len: 14; abundance: once; j_gene: TRBJ2-7; v_gene: TRBV30; CDR3aa: CAWRRGQAGYEQYF; CDR3nt: TGTGCCTGGAGAAGGGGACAGGCGGGATACGAGCAGTACTTC
d_gene: TRBD1; len: 13; abundance: -; j_gene: TRBJ1-2; v_gene: TRBV5-1; CDR3aa: CASSFQGDYGYTF; CDR3nt: TGCGCCAGCAGCTTCCAGGGGGACTATGGCTACACCTTC
d_gene: TRBD2; len: 15; abundance: -; j_gene: TRBJ2-2; v_gene: TRBV2; CDR3aa: CASRLTSGSPGELFF; CDR3nt: TGTGCCTCCAGGTTGACTAGCGGGAGCCCCGGGGAGCTGTTTTTT
d_gene: TRBD2; len: 18; abundance: -; j_gene: TRBJ2-3; v_gene: TRBV7-9; CDR3aa: CASSFTSGRDPSTDTQYF; CDR3nt: TGTGCCAGCAGCTTTACTAGCGGGAGGGACCCTAGCACAGATACGCAGTATTTT
d_gene: -; len: 16; abundance: -; j_gene: TRBJ2-7; v_gene: TRBV21-1; CDR3aa: CASSTPTGVSLYEQYF; CDR3nt: TGTGCCAGCAGCACCCCTACAGGGGTTAGCCTCTACGAGCAGTACTTC
d_gene: TRBD2; len: 17; abundance: -; j_gene: TRBJ2-3; v_gene: TRBV5-1; CDR3aa: CASSLAASGHSTDTQYF; CDR3nt: TGCGCCAGCAGCTTGGCGGCTAGCGGGCATAGCACAGATACGCAGTATTTT
d_gene: TRBD1; len: 15; abundance: -; j_gene: TRBJ2-1; v_gene: TRBV18; CDR3aa: CASSLRTGPYNEQFF; CDR3nt: TGTGCCAGCTCCCTGAGGACAGGCCCTTACAATGAGCAGTTCTTC
d_gene: TRBD2; len: 14; abundance: -; j_gene: TRBJ2-5; v_gene: TRBV11-2; CDR3aa: CASSRNSGRETQYF; CDR3nt: TGTGCCAGCAGTCGAAATAGCGGGAGGGAGACCCAGTACTTC
d_gene: TRBD1; len: 17; abundance: -; j_gene: TRBJ2-1; v_gene: TRBV5-6; CDR3aa: CASSSPPGTGAYNEQFF; CDR3nt: TGTGCCAGCAGCAGCCCCCCCGGGACAGGGGCCTACAATGAGCAGTTCTTC
d_gene: -; len: 13; abundance: -; j_gene: TRBJ2-7; v_gene: TRBV7-2; CDR3aa: CASSFRGAAEQYF; CDR3nt: TGTGCCAGCAGCTTCCGGGGGGCCGCCGAGCAGTACTTC
d_gene: -; len: 12; abundance: -; j_gene: TRBJ2-7; v_gene: TRBV5-1; CDR3aa: CASSDQSGEQYF; CDR3nt: TGCGCCAGCAGCGACCAATCGGGCGAGCAGTACTTC
d_gene: TRBD1; len: 18; abundance: -; j_gene: TRBJ2-7; v_gene: TRBV25-1; CDR3aa: CASSDSKTGSVYLGEQYF; CDR3nt: TGTGCCAGCAGTGATTCTAAGACAGGGTCTGTCTACCTGGGAGAGCAGTACTTC
d_gene: -; len: 15; abundance: -; j_gene: TRBJ2-1; v_gene: TRBV7-2; CDR3aa: CASSFRASRGHEQFF; CDR3nt: TGTGCCAGCAGCTTCCGGGCCTCGAGAGGGCATGAGCAGTTCTTC
d_gene: TRBD1; len: 12; abundance: -; j_gene: TRBJ2-3; v_gene: TRBV2; CDR3aa: CATTGDGATQYF; CDR3nt: TGTGCCACGACAGGGGATGGTGCTACGCAGTATTTT
d_gene: -; len: 15; abundance: -; j_gene: TRBJ2-7; v_gene: TRBV5-1; CDR3aa: CASSLGAGPSYEQYF; CDR3nt: TGCGCCAGCAGTCTGGGGGCAGGGCCTTCCTACGAGCAGTACTTC
d_gene: -; len: 8; abundance: few; j_gene: TRBJ2-7; v_gene: TRBV12-2; CDR3aa: CAPGEQYF; CDR3nt: TGTGCCCCCGGCGAGCAGTACTTC